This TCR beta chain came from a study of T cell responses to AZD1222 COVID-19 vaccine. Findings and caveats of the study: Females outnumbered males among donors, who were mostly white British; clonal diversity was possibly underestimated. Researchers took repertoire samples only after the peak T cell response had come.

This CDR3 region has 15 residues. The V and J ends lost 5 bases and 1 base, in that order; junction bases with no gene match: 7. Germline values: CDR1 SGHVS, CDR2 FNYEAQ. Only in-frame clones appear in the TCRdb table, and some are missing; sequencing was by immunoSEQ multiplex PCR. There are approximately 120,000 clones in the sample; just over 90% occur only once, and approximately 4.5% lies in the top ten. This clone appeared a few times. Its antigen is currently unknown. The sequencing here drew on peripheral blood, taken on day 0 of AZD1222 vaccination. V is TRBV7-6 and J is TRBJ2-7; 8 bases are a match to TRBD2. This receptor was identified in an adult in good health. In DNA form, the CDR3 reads TGTGCCAGCAGCCCCTTGGCGGGGGGATCCTACGAGCAGTACTTC. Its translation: CASSPLAGGSYEQYF.